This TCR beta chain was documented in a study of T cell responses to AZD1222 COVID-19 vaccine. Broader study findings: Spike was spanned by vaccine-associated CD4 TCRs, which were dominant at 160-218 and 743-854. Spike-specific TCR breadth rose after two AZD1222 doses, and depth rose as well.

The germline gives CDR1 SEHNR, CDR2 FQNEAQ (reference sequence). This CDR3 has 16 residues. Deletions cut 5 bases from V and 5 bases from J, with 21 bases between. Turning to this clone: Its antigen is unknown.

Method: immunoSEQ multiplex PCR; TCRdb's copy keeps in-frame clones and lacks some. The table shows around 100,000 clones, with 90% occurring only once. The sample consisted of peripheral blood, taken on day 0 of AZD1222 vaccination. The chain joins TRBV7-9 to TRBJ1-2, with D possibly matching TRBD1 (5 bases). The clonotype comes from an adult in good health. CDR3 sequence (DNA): TGTGCCAGCAGCGGGGGTGGCCCCGGGGGATTTTATGGCTACACCTTC. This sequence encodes CASSGGGPGGFYGYTF.